This is a list of T cell receptor beta chains from one sample in a study of control samples from healthy donors and cancer patients. Generated by immunoSEQ multiplex PCR, the TCRdb table keeps only in-frame clones and is missing some. The sample lists 55,000 to 65,000 clones; around 87% were seen once. Sequencing used PBMCs. These receptors all come from a woman aged 60-70 years with lung cancer. CDR3s include the opening cysteine and the closing phenylalanine or tryptophan. A D gene is named only where the DNA matches it firmly. Rows may omit the clone size; those that give it use once, few, many or a size class.

abundance,d_gene,j_gene,v_gene,CDR3aa,CDR3nt
.,TRBD1,TRBJ1-6,TRBV11-1,CASSLDRGHYNSPLHF,TGTGCCAGCAGCCTTGACAGGGGTCATTATAATTCACCCCTCCACTTT
.,TRBD1,TRBJ1-3,TRBV5-5,CASSLEARGTGNTIYF,TGTGCCAGCAGCTTGGAAGCCAGGGGGACGGGAAACACCATATATTTT
.,.,TRBJ1-4,TRBV28,CASRRTGPNEKLFF,TGTGCCAGCCGCCGTACGGGGCCTAATGAAAAACTGTTTTTT
.,.,TRBJ1-2,TRBV7-9,CATPVNPGSYGYTF,TGTGCCACCCCAGTGAACCCGGGGAGCTATGGCTACACCTTC
.,.,TRBJ2-7,TRBV12-3/TRBV12-4,CASSSSYEQYF,TGTGCCAGCAGTTCATCATACGAGCAGTACTTC
.,TRBD1,TRBJ1-6,TRBV9,CASSGGQGLANSPLHF,TGTGCCAGCAGCGGGGGACAGGGTCTCGCGAATTCACCCCTCCACTTT
once,.,TRBJ2-7,TRBV7-2,CASSLDYYEQYF,TGTGCCAGCAGCTTAGACTACTACGAGCAGTACTTC
.,.,TRBJ2-5,TRBV5-1,CASSLDWLAQETQYF,TGCGCCAGCAGCTTGGATTGGCTGGCTCAAGAGACCCAGTACTTC
once,.,TRBJ2-3,TRBV7-6,CASSLYQRGLGDTQYF,TGTGCCAGCAGCTTATACCAACGGGGCCTAGGGGATACGCAGTATTTT
.,.,TRBJ2-6,TRBV5-6,CASSPRGAGANVLTF,TGTGCCAGCAGCCCCAGGGGAGCTGGGGCCAACGTCCTGACTTTC
.,.,TRBJ2-7,TRBV6-5,CASSSLDSYEQYF,TGTGCCAGCAGTTCCCTGGACTCCTACGAGCAGTACTTC
once,TRBD2,TRBJ2-3,TRBV7-9,CASSLGAGGPGTQYF,TGTGCCAGCAGCTTGGGAGCGGGAGGACCTGGGACGCAGTATTTT
.,.,TRBJ1-1,TRBV7-2,CASRQLPMNTEAFF,TGTGCCAGCAGGCAATTACCCATGAACACTGAAGCTTTCTTT
.,.,TRBJ1-3,TRBV29-1,CSVVKGNTIYF,TGCAGCGTTGTGAAGGGAAACACCATATATTTT
.,.,TRBJ1-2,TRBV5-4,CASSLAGAAINYGYTF,TGTGCCAGCAGCTTGGCCGGGGCAGCCATTAACTATGGCTACACCTTC
.,.,TRBJ2-2,TRBV7-9,CASSQAGQGNTGELFF,TGTGCCAGCTCCCAAGCAGGGCAGGGGAACACCGGGGAGCTGTTTTTT
once,.,TRBJ1-1,TRBV5-1,CASSLEVGMNTEAFF,TGCGCCAGCAGCTTGGAGGTGGGGATGAACACTGAAGCTTTCTTT
.,TRBD2,TRBJ2-7,TRBV27,CASSASGTRSEQYF,TGTGCCAGCAGTGCCTCCGGGACTAGGAGCGAGCAGTACTTC
.,.,TRBJ2-5,TRBV15,CATSRDWMRRLAQETQYF,TGTGCCACCAGCAGAGATTGGATGAGGAGGTTGGCCCAAGAGACCCAGTACTTC
.,.,TRBJ1-3,TRBV6-5,CASLVAWGNTIYF,TGTGCCAGCTTGGTAGCGTGGGGAAACACCATATATTTT
.,.,TRBJ1-1,TRBV28,CASGAGPTEAFF,TGTGCCAGTGGTGCAGGCCCCACTGAAGCTTTCTTT
.,.,TRBJ1-6,TRBV7-3,CASSSRAGLNSPLHF,TGTGCCAGCAGCTCGCGGGCCGGCCTGAATTCACCCCTCCACTTT